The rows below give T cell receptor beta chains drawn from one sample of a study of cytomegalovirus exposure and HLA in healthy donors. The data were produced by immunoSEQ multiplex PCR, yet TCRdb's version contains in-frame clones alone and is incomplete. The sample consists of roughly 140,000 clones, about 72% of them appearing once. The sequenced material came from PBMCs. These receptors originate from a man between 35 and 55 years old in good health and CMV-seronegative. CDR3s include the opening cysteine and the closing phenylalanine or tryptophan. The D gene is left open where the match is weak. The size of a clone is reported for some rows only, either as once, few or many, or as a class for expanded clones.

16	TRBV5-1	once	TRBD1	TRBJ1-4	CASSLDRVATNEKLFF	TGCGCCAGCAGCCTTGACAGGGTCGCAACTAATGAAAAACTGTTTTTT
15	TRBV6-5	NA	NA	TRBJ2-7	CASSYSSLRDNEQYF	TGTGCCAGCAGTTACTCGAGTCTCCGGGACAACGAGCAGTACTTC
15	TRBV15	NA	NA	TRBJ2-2	CATSTGRVDTGELFF	TGTGCCACCAGTACGGGCAGGGTGGACACCGGGGAGCTGTTTTTT
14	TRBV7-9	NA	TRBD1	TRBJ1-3	CASSRDRAQCTIYF	TGTGCCAGCAGCCGGGACAGGGCCCAGTGCACCATATATTTT
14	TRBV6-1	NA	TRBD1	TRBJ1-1	CASSAGTANTEAFF	TGTGCCAGCAGCGCTGGGACAGCAAACACTGAAGCTTTCTTT
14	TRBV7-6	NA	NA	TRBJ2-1	CASSLRQAYNEQFF	TGTGCCAGCAGCTTAAGACAGGCCTACAATGAGCAGTTCTTC
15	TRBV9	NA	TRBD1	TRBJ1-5	CASSGQGDRGQPQHF	TGTGCCAGCAGCGGTCAGGGGGATCGGGGTCAGCCCCAGCATTTT
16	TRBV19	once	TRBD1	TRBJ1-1	CASSSGTGHWVSEAFF	TGTGCCAGTAGTAGCGGGACAGGGCACTGGGTTTCTGAAGCTTTCTTT
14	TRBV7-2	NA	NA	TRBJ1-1	CASSLLSPGTEAFF	TGTGCCAGCAGCTTATTGAGCCCGGGTACTGAAGCTTTCTTT
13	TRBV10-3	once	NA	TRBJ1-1	CAIRSTGRLEAFF	TGTGCCATCAGGTCGACAGGACGCCTTGAAGCTTTCTTT
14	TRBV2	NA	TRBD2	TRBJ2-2	CASRGLVNTGELFF	TGTGCCAGCAGGGGACTAGTTAACACCGGGGAGCTGTTTTTT
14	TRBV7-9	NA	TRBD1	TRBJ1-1	CASSPRDRATEAFF	TGTGCCAGCAGCCCGCGAGACAGGGCGACTGAAGCTTTCTTT
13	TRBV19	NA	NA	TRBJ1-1	CATNHREDTEAFF	TGTGCCACCAATCACCGGGAGGACACTGAAGCTTTCTTT
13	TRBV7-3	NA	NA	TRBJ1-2	CASSLTRADGYTF	TGTGCCAGCAGCTTAACCAGGGCGGATGGCTACACCTTC
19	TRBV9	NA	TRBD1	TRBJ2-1	CASSVDSTGTGGPYNEQFF	TGTGCCAGCAGCGTAGATTCAACCGGGACAGGGGGACCCTACAATGAGCAGTTCTTC
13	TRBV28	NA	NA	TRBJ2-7	CASMSGTSYEQYF	TGTGCCAGCATGAGCGGGACATCCTACGAGCAGTACTTC
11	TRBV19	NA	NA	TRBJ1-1	CASRVAAGAFF	TGTGCCAGCCGGGTTGCAGCGGGCGCTTTCTTT
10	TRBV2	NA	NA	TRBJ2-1	CASSYIEQFF	TGTGCCAGCAGTTATATTGAGCAGTTCTTC
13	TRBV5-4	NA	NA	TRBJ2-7	CASSLDGNYEQYF	TGTGCCAGCAGCTTGGACGGGAACTACGAGCAGTACTTC
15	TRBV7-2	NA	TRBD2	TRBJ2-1	CASSLVGTSAYEQFF	TGTGCCAGCAGCTTAGTGGGGACTAGCGCATATGAGCAGTTCTTC
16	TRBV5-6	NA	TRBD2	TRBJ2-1	CASSLPPLADNNEQFF	TGTGCCAGCAGCTTGCCTCCCCTAGCGGATAACAATGAGCAGTTCTTC
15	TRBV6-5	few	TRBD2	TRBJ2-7	CASRGGASGSYEQYF	TGTGCCAGCAGGGGCGGGGCTAGCGGGAGTTACGAGCAGTACTTC
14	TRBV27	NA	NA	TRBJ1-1	CASSLMSLNTEAFF	TGTGCCAGCAGTTTGATGAGTTTGAACACTGAAGCTTTCTTT
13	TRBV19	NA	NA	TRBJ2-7	CASRGQSAYEQYF	TGTGCCAGTAGGGGTCAGAGCGCCTACGAGCAGTACTTC
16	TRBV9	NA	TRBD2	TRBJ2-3	CASSVENGRGTDTQYF	TGTGCCAGCAGCGTAGAGAACGGGAGGGGGACAGATACGCAGTATTTT
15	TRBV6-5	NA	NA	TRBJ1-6	CASRFDRFYNSPLHF	TGTGCCAGCAGGTTCGACAGATTTTATAATTCACCCCTCCACTTT
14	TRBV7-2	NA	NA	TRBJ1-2	CASSLAARIYGYTF	TGTGCCAGCAGCTTAGCGGCCAGGATCTATGGCTACACCTTC
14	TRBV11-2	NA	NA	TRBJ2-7	CASSLSDRWYEQYF	TGTGCCAGCAGCTTATCCGACAGGTGGTACGAGCAGTACTTC
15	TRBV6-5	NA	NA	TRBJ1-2	CASSYRGGAFYGYTF	TGTGCCAGCAGTTACCGGGGGGGGGCTTTCTATGGCTACACCTTC
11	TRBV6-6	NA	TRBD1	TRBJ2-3	CASSGQGVQYF	TGTGCCAGCAGCGGACAGGGGGTGCAGTATTTT
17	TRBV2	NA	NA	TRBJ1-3	CASSEQVIERAGNTIYF	TGTGCCAGCAGTGAACAGGTTATCGAGAGGGCTGGAAACACCATATATTTT
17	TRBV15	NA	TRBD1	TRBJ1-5	CATSRVRLQGNYQPQHF	TGTGCCACCAGCAGAGTCCGCCTACAGGGGAATTATCAGCCCCAGCATTTT
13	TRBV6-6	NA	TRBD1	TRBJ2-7	CASSYPPGTAEVF	TGTGCCAGCAGTTACCCCCCAGGGACAGCCGAAGTTTTC
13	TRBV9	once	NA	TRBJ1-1	CASSKQGSTEAFF	TGTGCCAGCAGCAAGCAGGGGTCGACTGAAGCTTTCTTT
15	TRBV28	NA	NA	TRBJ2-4	CASQGREIAKNIQYF	TGTGCCAGCCAAGGGCGGGAAATAGCCAAAAACATTCAGTACTTC
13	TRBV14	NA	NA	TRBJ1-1	CASSQERSRGAFF	TGTGCCAGCAGCCAAGAGAGAAGTCGAGGAGCTTTCTTT
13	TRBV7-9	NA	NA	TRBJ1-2	CASSTGEIWGYTF	TGTGCCAGCAGTACGGGGGAGATTTGGGGCTACACCTTC
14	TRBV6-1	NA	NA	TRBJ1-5	CASSGRGSNQPQHF	TGTGCCAGCAGTGGGAGGGGTAGCAATCAGCCCCAGCATTTT
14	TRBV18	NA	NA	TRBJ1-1	CASSPRGHPTEAFF	TGTGCCAGCTCACCACGGGGGCACCCCACTGAAGCTTTCTTT
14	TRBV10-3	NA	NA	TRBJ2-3	CATLISLPTDTQYF	TGTGCCACCTTAATTTCACTTCCCACAGATACGCAGTATTTT
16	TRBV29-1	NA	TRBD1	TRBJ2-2	CSVQGGTGYATGELFF	TGCAGCGTCCAAGGGGGGACAGGGTATGCCACCGGGGAGCTGTTTTTT
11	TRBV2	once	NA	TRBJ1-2	CARGQPYGYTF	TGTGCCAGAGGACAACCCTATGGCTACACCTTC
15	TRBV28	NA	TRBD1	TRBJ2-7	CASSARDRGQYEQYF	TGTGCCAGCAGTGCCCGGGACAGGGGGCAATACGAGCAGTACTTC
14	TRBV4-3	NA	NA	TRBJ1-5	CASSQGFGDQPQHF	TGCGCCAGCAGCCAAGGATTCGGGGATCAGCCCCAGCATTTT
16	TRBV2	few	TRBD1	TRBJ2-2	CASKQDRGLHTGELFF	TGTGCCAGCAAACAAGACAGGGGACTTCACACCGGGGAGCTGTTTTTT
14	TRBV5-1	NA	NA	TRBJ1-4	CASSLEIPGEKLFF	TGCGCCAGCAGCTTGGAAATCCCCGGGGAAAAACTGTTTTTT
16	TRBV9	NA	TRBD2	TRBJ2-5	CASSVFSGGLQQTQYF	TGTGCCAGCAGCGTTTTTAGCGGGGGACTTCAGCAGACCCAGTACTTC
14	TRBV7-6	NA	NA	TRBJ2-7	CASSLDGGVREQYF	TGTGCCAGCAGCTTAGATGGCGGCGTACGCGAGCAGTACTTC
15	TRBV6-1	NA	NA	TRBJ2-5	CASRTNNFSRETQYF	TGTGCCAGCAGGACTAACAACTTCAGCCGTGAGACCCAGTACTTC
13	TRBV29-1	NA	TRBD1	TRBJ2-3	CSVVGQGIDTQYF	TGCAGCGTTGTCGGACAGGGAATAGATACGCAGTATTTT
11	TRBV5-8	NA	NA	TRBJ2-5	CASSPVRTQYF	TGTGCCAGCAGCCCTGTGCGGACCCAGTACTTC
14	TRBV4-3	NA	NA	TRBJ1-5	CASSQGIRNQPQHF	TGCGCCAGCAGCCAAGGCATTCGGAATCAGCCCCAGCATTTT
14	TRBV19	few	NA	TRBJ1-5	CASSINLPGEPQHF	TGTGCCAGTAGTATCAACCTCCCAGGGGAGCCCCAGCATTTT